A single sample is the source of the 8 T cell receptor beta chains below, sequenced in a study of cytomegalovirus exposure and HLA in healthy donors. PCR amplification relied on 60 Vbeta primers (plus 13 Jbeta primers). Generated by immunoSEQ multiplex PCR, the TCRdb table keeps only in-frame clones and is missing some. The sample holds about 180,000 clones; under 80% are singletons and the top ten take over 2%. The specimen sequenced was PBMCs. The receptors originated from a human donor in good health.

This chain links TRBV29-1 with TRBJ1-1; no reliable D call. The germline V gene has CDR1 SQVTM and CDR2 ANQGSEA. Trimming cost V 0 bases and J 6 bases, with 20 bases left between them. The CDR3 totals 16 residues. CDR3: CSVEDRLAGIPSEAFF. In DNA, the CDR3 is TGCAGCGTTGAAGATCGCTTGGCAGGCATTCCCTCTGAAGCTTTCTTT.

This clone was observed once. This chain connects TRBV10-3 to TRBJ1-3; 7 bases are a match to TRBD1. The germline V gene encodes CDR1 ENHRY and CDR2 SYGVKD. Trimming at V came to 2 bases and at J to 3 bases, leaving 1 base not matched to a gene. The CDR3 sequence is 14 residues long. This CDR3 is CAISEGTDGNTIYF. The CDR3 DNA reads TGTGCCATCAGTGAGGGGACAGATGGAAACACCATATATTTT.

In its sample, this clone was seen once. The V gene is TRBV20-1, the J gene TRBJ1-6; D unclear. V lost 3 bases to trimming and J lost 9 bases, with 6 bases between them. The CDR3 is 11 amino acids. Per the germline V gene, CDR1 is DFQATT and CDR2 is SNEGSKA (reference sequence). This CDR3 reads CSASTGSPLHF. The DNA for the CDR3 is TGCAGTGCTAGCACCGGTTCACCCCTCCACTTT.

This sequence joins TRBV18 and TRBJ1-1; TRBD1 aligns across 11 bases. The CDR3 sequence is 14 residues long. The V segment lost 4 bases and the J segment 5 bases; nucleotides outside the gene matches: 3. Germline V CDR1 and CDR2: KGHSH, LQKENI. The CDR3 DNA reads TGTGCCAGCTCACAGGACAGGGGGCGGACTGAAGCTTTCTTT. It yields the protein CASSQDRGRTEAFF.

This clone was seen more than once but under ten times. V and J are TRBV4-3 and TRBJ2-3; a possible D gene is TRBD1 (6 bases). This CDR3 comprises 18 residues. Looked up from germline, CDR1 is LGHNA and CDR2 is YSLEER. V was pared by 0 bases and J by 0 bases, with 16 bases between. The CDR3 here is CASSQDVGAIYSTDTQYF. The CDR3 nucleotides are TGCGCCAGCAGCCAAGATGTGGGGGCCATATATAGCACAGATACGCAGTATTTT.

This clone was seen a single time. The V and J genes are TRBV7-3 and TRBJ2-3; D may be TRBD2 (6 bases). The CDR3 loop spans 14 amino acids. Germline V gives CDR1 SGHTA, CDR2 FQGTGA. V shed 6 bases and J shed 0 bases, with 10 bases lying between them. The CDR3 DNA is TGTGCCAGCAGGCTAGCGTTGAGCACAGATACGCAGTATTTT. Translated: CASRLALSTDTQYF.

A few counts support this clone. V usage is TRBV29-1 and J usage is TRBJ1-2, with D unclear. The germline CDR1 and CDR2 sequences are SQVTM and ANQGSEA. This CDR3 comprises 12 residues. Trimming stripped 3 bases from V and 4 bases from J, with 9 bases between. DNA of the CDR3: TGCAGCGTTGAGGTACAAATCTATGGCTACACCTTC. Its translation: CSVEVQIYGYTF.

In its sample, this clone was seen a few times. The CDR3 nucleotides read TGTGCCAGCAGTTTAACAGGCAGCGATGAGCAGTTCTTC. Translating it yields CASSLTGSDEQFF. The chain employs TRBV6-5 and TRBJ2-1, with a weak D call TRBD1 (5 bases). V lost 4 bases and J 8 bases, leaving 12 bases between the germline ends. The CDR3 is 13 residues long. Germline V gene sequence: CDR1 MNHEY, CDR2 SVGAGI.